This T cell receptor beta chain derives from a study of T-cell reconstitution after alpha-beta-depleted transplantation in children. Unique molecular identifiers were incorporated into the prepared TCRbeta library. Via MiXCR, TCRdb re-called the PCR reads, giving one row per CDR3 protein. The data contain roughly 400,000 distinct CDR3 sequences, over 20% of them singletons. Per the germline V gene, CDR1 is LGHDT and CDR2 is YNNKEL (reference sequence). Trimming removed 1 base from V and 4 bases from J, with 8 bases in between. The CDR3 extends over 14 amino acids. This clonotype appeared a few times. This receptor was identified in a human donor who donated a stem cell graft to a child with acute myeloid leukemia. This specimen was PBMCs from the stem cell graft donor, taken from the stem cell graft. The gene calls are TRBV3-1 and TRBJ1-5, with no clear D. This CDR3 is CASSQAYFNQPQHF. The CDR3 region has the DNA TGTGCCAGCAGCCAAGCGTATTTTAATCAGCCCCAGCATTTT.